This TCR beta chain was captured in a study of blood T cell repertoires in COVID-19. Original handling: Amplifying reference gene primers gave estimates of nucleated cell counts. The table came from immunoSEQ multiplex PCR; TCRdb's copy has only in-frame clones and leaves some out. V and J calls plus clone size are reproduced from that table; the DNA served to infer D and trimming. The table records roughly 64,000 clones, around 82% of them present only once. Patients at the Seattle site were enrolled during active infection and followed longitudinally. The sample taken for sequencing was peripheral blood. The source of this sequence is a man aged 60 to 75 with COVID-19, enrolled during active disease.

CDR3: CARSSQTGGGQPQHF. The CDR3 nucleotides read TGTGCCAGAAGCTCCCAGACAGGGGGCGGACAGCCCCAGCATTTT. The chain employs TRBV5-3 and TRBJ1-5, with 10 bases matching TRBD1. TRBV5-3 carries the ORF label, with uncertain function. Trimming took 3 bases from V and 7 from J; bases not matched to a gene: 7. The CDR3 length is 15 residues.